One sample yielded the 23 T cell receptor beta chains listed below, sequenced in a study of vaccination effects on CD4 cells after COVID-19. Only in-frame clones appear in the TCRdb table, and some are missing; sequencing was by immunoSEQ multiplex PCR. This table has about 38,000 clones, about four fifths appearing once. The antigens these receptors bind are not known. Culturing for 10 to 11 days preceded CD4+ T cell isolation. The source material was CD4+ T cells from PBMCs cultured without peptide, sampled before COVID-19 vaccination. The receptors originated from a human donor who received a COVID-19 vaccine.

The chain employs TRBV28 and TRBJ1-5, with D possibly being TRBD1 (5 bases). Per germline, CDR1 MDHEN and CDR2 SYDVKM. This CDR3 comprises 16 residues. The V end lost 2 bases, the J end lost 0 bases, and 11 bases lay between the germline ends. The CDR3 coding sequence is TGTGCCAGCAGTTTACAGGCAAGGGGTAGCAATCAGCCCCAGCATTTT. Its translation: CASSLQARGSNQPQHF.

V is TRBV29-1 and J is TRBJ1-6, with 8 nucleotides matching TRBD1. The V gene end was trimmed by 5 bases and the J gene end by 8 bases; junction bases not matched to a gene: 8. CDR1 is SQVTM, CDR2 ANQGSEA, per germline. The CDR3 loop spans 14 amino acids. The DNA for the CDR3 is TGCAGCGTTCAAATCTCAGGGGGCGATTCACCCCTCCACTTT. Translation gives CSVQISGGDSPLHF.

This clone was observed a few times. The chain couples TRBV9 to TRBJ1-2; D might be TRBD1 (6 bases). The V end was cut by 0 bases, the J end by 6 bases, with 12 bases between. The CDR3 spans 14 residues. Germline CDR1 reads SGDLS; CDR2 reads YYNGEE. CDR3 DNA: TGTGCCAGCAGCGTAGCCCCGGACAGCGATGGCTACACCTTC. It codes for CASSVAPDSDGYTF.

V and J are TRBV14 and TRBJ1-1, with no clear D. V dropped 2 bases and J dropped 1 base, with 14 bases sitting between them. The CDR3 runs 16 residues. The germline V gene has CDR1 SGHDN and CDR2 FVKESK. DNA for the CDR3: TGTGCCAGCAGCCAATTGGTGGGCATTCCGAACACTGAAGCTTTCTTT. It specifies CASSQLVGIPNTEAFF.

In this sample, this clone turned up a few times. This CDR3 reads CASSFTVGLDYTF. The CDR3 region has the DNA TGTGCCAGCAGTTTTACAGTGGGACTCGACTACACCTTC. The rearrangement joins TRBV7-8 to TRBJ1-2, with a tentative D call TRBD1 (5 bases). V shed 6 bases and J shed 10 bases, with 18 bases lying between them. The CDR3 totals 13 residues. From germline, CDR1 is SGHVS and CDR2 FQNEAQ. The full variable domain, in which reference TRBV7-8 and TRBJ1-2 provide the parts outside the CDR3, is GAGVSQSPRYKVAKRGQDVALRCDPISGHVSLFWYQQALGQGPEFLTYFQNEAQLDKSGLPSDRFFAERPEGSVSTLKIQRTQQEDSAVYLCASSFTVGLDYTFGSGTRLTVV.

The V and J genes are TRBV10-2 and TRBJ1-1, with 7 bases fitting TRBD1. From germline, CDR1 is WSHSY and CDR2 SAAADI. The CDR3 runs 15 residues. V lost 1 base, J lost 3 bases, and 5 bases stayed unmatched. CDR3 DNA: TGCGCCAGCAGTGAGTACAGGGGTATTGACACTGAAGCTTTCTTT. This translates into CASSEYRGIDTEAFF.

The sample holds one count of this clone. The chain has TRBV5-1 and TRBJ1-1, with TRBD1 as a possible D gene (5 bases). This CDR3 spans 14 amino acids. Germline V lookup: CDR1 SGHRS, CDR2 YFSETQ. Between the trimmed V and J ends, which lost 3 bases and 1 base, there was a span of 10 bases. The CDR3 is CASSWGGPNTEAFF. The CDR3 nucleotides read TGCGCCAGCAGCTGGGGGGGACCGAACACTGAAGCTTTCTTT. Based on the CDR3 plus reference TRBV5-1 and TRBJ1-1, the full variable domain is KAGVTQTPRYLIKTRGQQVTLSCSPISGHRSVSWYQQTPGQGLQFLFEYFSETQRNKGNFPGRFSGRQFSNSRSEMNVSTLELGDSALYLCASSWGGPNTEAFFGQGTRLTVV.

The chain links TRBV14 to TRBJ2-1; D is perhaps TRBD2 (6 bases). The CDR3 totals 18 residues. Trimming shortened V by 5 bases and J by 6 bases, and 26 bases separated the two germline ends. CDR1 and CDR2 (germline): SGHDN, FVKESK. This CDR3 reads CASSKGLGAPLSVNEQFF. CDR3 DNA: TGTGCCAGCAGCAAGGGACTTGGGGCGCCTCTCTCGGTCAATGAGCAGTTCTTC. The full variable domain, with the rest looked up from reference TRBV14 and TRBJ2-1, is EAGVTQFPSHSVIEKGQTVTLRCDPISGHDNLYWYRRVMGKEIKFLLHFVKESKQDESGMPNNRFLAERTGGTYSTLKVQPAELEDSGVYFCASSKGLGAPLSVNEQFFGPGTRLTVL.

This chain joins TRBV18 and TRBJ2-6, with TRBD2 as a possible D gene (6 bases). The CDR3 is 17 amino acids. V shed 3 bases and J shed 0 bases, with 12 bases lying between them. Looked up from germline, CDR1 is KGHSH and CDR2 is LQKENI. The CDR3 DNA follows: TGTGCCAGCTCACCCTTGGAGGGTTCCTCTGGGGCCAACGTCCTGACTTTC. It translates to CASSPLEGSSGANVLTF.

CDR3 DNA: TGTGCCAGCACCCCAGAAGGGAGGAGGTGGAGTGAGCAGTACGTC. Amino acids: CASTPEGRRWSEQYV. The chain links TRBV6-5 to TRBJ2-7, with D possibly being TRBD2 (6 bases). Trimming pared 7 bases from V and 7 bases from J, leaving 23 bases between. This CDR3 spans 15 amino acids. From germline, CDR1 is MNHEY and CDR2 SVGAGI.

This clone turned up a few times. V and J are TRBV19 and TRBJ1-4; D may be TRBD1 (6 bases). Looked up from germline, CDR1 is LNHDA and CDR2 is SQIVND (reference sequence). The V end lost 5 bases, the J end lost 3 bases, and 13 bases lay between the germline ends. The CDR3 contains 15 residues. CDR3 sequence (DNA): TGTGCCAGTAGTGGATGGACAGCTTCTAATGAAAAACTGTTTTTT. Residues: CASSGWTASNEKLFF.

This clone is a singleton in its sample. The chain couples TRBV5-1 to TRBJ1-2; 8 bases are shared with TRBD1. CDR1 is SGHRS and CDR2 is YFSETQ in the germline V gene. This CDR3 region has 15 residues. After removal of 4 bases from V and 8 bases from J, the junction contained 13 bases not matched to a gene. The CDR3 sequence is CASSPQMTGAGGYTF. As DNA, the CDR3 is TGCGCCAGCAGCCCTCAGATGACAGGGGCTGGGGGCTACACCTTC.

This chain uses TRBV19 with TRBJ1-1; D is perhaps TRBD1 (5 bases). CDR1 is LNHDA and CDR2 is SQIVND in the germline V gene (reference sequence). Trimming pared 5 bases from V and 0 bases from J, leaving 13 bases between. The CDR3 has 15 residues. As DNA, the CDR3 is TGTGCCAGTAGTCCCTGGGGGGGATTGAACACTGAAGCTTTCTTT. Its protein is CASSPWGGLNTEAFF.

In this sample, this clone turned up a few times. The CDR3 nucleotides read TGTGCCAGCAGGTCCAGTGGGGATCAGCCCCAGCATTTT. It codes for CASRSSGDQPQHF. This chain connects TRBV6-5 to TRBJ1-5; D remains ambiguous. Germline V CDR1 and CDR2: MNHEY, SVGAGI. The CDR3 is 13 residues long. Deletions cut 6 bases from V and 5 bases from J, with 11 bases between.

The chain links TRBV6-4 to TRBJ2-2; D tentatively fits TRBD1 or TRBD2 (5 bases each). In germline, CDR1 is MRHNA, CDR2 SNTAGT. The CDR3 runs 14 residues. V dropped 4 bases and J dropped 11 bases, with 17 bases sitting between them. The DNA of the CDR3 is TGTGCCAGCAGTGGGCAGAGGGACCGGGGAGAGCTGTTTTTT. It encodes CASSGQRDRGELFF.

This chain connects TRBV5-5 to TRBJ1-2; unclear D gene. Per germline, CDR1 SGHKS and CDR2 YYEKEE (reference sequence). Trimming pared 2 bases from V and 7 bases from J, leaving 15 bases between. The CDR3 is 14 residues long. In DNA form, the CDR3 reads TGTGCCAGCAGCTTCCAAGGCAGTGAGGGTGGCTACACCTTC. It codes for CASSFQGSEGGYTF.

The V call is TRBV5-8, the J call TRBJ1-6; D gene unclear. The CDR3 consists of 16 residues. V lost 5 bases and J 0 bases, leaving 12 bases between the germline ends. Germline lookup yields CDR1 SGHTS and CDR2 YDEGEE. CDR3 protein: CASSQSESSYNSPLHF. Here the CDR3 DNA reads TGTGCCAGCAGTCAGAGCGAGAGCTCCTATAATTCACCCCTCCACTTT.

This rearrangement joins TRBV5-1 to TRBJ2-1, with D possibly TRBD2 on 7 matching bases. Trimming removed 1 base at V and 0 bases at J, with 11 bases between. This CDR3 is 16 amino acids long. Germline CDR1 SGHRS, CDR2 YFSETQ. The CDR3 DNA follows: TGCGCCAGCAGCTTGCTGGGAGGGGGCTCCTACAATGAGCAGTTCTTC. Its translation is CASSLLGGGSYNEQFF.

The V call is TRBV5-1, the J call TRBJ1-1, with TRBD1 matching 9 bases. Losses at the gene ends were 2 bases for V and 4 bases for J; bases not matched to a gene: 6. This CDR3 is 15 amino acids long. CDR1 is SGHRS and CDR2 is YFSETQ in the germline V gene. CDR3 DNA: TGCGCCAGCAGCTTAACAGGGGGCATGGGCACTGAAGCTTTCTTT. The encoded protein is CASSLTGGMGTEAFF. Looking up the rest from reference TRBV5-1 and TRBJ1-1 gives the full variable domain: KAGVTQTPRYLIKTRGQQVTLSCSPISGHRSVSWYQQTPGQGLQFLFEYFSETQRNKGNFPGRFSGRQFSNSRSEMNVSTLELGDSALYLCASSLTGGMGTEAFFGQGTRLTVV.

This clone was seen more than once but under ten times. This sequence joins TRBV4-1 and TRBJ1-5, with D unresolved. CDR3 length equals 15 residues. CDR1 and CDR2 (germline): MGHRA, YSYEKL. Trimming removed 1 base at V and 6 bases at J, with 13 bases between. The CDR3 coding sequence is TGCGCCAGCAGCCAAGGCCGTTTTCTAGGTCAGCCCCAGCATTTT. Protein product: CASSQGRFLGQPQHF.

The chain uses TRBV7-2 and TRBJ2-1; D remains ambiguous. Trimming removed 7 bases at V and 2 bases at J, with 9 bases between. CDR1 is SGHTA and CDR2 is FQGNSA in the germline V gene. This CDR3 has 13 amino acids. The CDR3 coding sequence is TGTGCCAGCACCACGGGCCCCTACAATGAGCAGTTCTTC. This codes for CASTTGPYNEQFF. Looking up the rest from reference TRBV7-2 and TRBJ2-1 gives the full variable domain: GAGVSQSPSNKVTEKGKDVELRCDPISGHTALYWYRQSLGQGLEFLIYFQGNSAPDKSGLPSDRFSAERTGGSVSTLTIQRTQQEDSAVYLCASTTGPYNEQFFGPGTRLTVL.

The rearrangement links TRBV5-1 to TRBJ2-1; the match to TRBD1 covers 7 bases. Trimming removed 6 bases from V and 2 bases from J; junction bases left unmatched: 8. Per germline, CDR1 SGHRS and CDR2 YFSETQ. This CDR3 is built from 15 residues. CDR3 DNA: TGCGCCAGCACCTCCCGACAGGGCGCCTACAATGAGCAGTTCTTC. The encoded protein is CASTSRQGAYNEQFF.

This clone was seen a handful of times. CDR3: CASSPSDGNSNQPQHF. The CDR3 DNA sequence: TGTGCCAGCAGCCCCTCGGACGGGAATAGCAATCAGCCCCAGCATTTT. The chain employs TRBV4-2 and TRBJ1-5; D is unresolved. Trimming left V 4 bases short and J 0 bases short, with 13 bases between. The CDR3 loop spans 16 amino acids. CDR1 and CDR2 (germline): LGHNA, YNFKEQ.